The clone carrying this T cell receptor (beta chain) occurred many times. Trimming took 4 bases from V and 1 from J; bases not matched to a gene: 4. Germline V gives CDR1 SGHTA, CDR2 FQGTGA. The CDR3 has 15 amino acids. TCRdb reanalysed the RT-PCR reads using MiXCR and keeps one entry per CDR3 protein. The sample lists more than 600,000 distinct CDR3 sequences; approximately 15% were seen once. Sequencing was done on a sample of memory CD4+ T cells from blood. This TCR derives from a female donor in good health, serving as a healthy control. The chain has TRBV7-3 and TRBJ2-3, with TRBD1 identical over 8 bases. The CDR3 loop reads CASSSGTGRTDTQYF. The CDR3 DNA is TGTGCCAGCAGCTCCGGGACAGGTCGCACAGATACGCAGTATTTT.